This passage covers 16 T cell receptor beta chains from one sample sequenced in a study of neoadjuvant nivolumab and ipilimumab in lung cancer. Profiled with immunoSEQ multiplex PCR; TCRdb holds only in-frame clones, not every one. This sample carries 25,000 to 35,000 clones, approximately 90% of them seen once, and the ten largest clones take roughly 5%. Specimen: peripheral blood, collected after neoadjuvant nivolumab, alone or with ipilimumab, at or shortly before surgery. The receptors stem from an adult with non-small cell lung cancer.

This chain joins TRBV29-1 and TRBJ2-3; 10 bases agree with TRBD2. The CDR3 sequence is 15 residues long. The germline CDR1 and CDR2 sequences are SQVTM and ANQGSEA. V shed 0 bases, J shed 6 bases, and the junction held 6 bases outside the gene matches. The CDR3 sequence: CSVEEGRTSGDTQYF. In nucleotides, the CDR3 is TGCAGCGTTGAAGAAGGGAGGACTAGCGGTGATACGCAGTATTTT.

This sequence joins TRBV5-6 and TRBJ2-3, with TRBD2 matching over 12 bases. Per the germline V gene, CDR1 is SGHDT and CDR2 is YYEEEE. The CDR3 totals 19 residues. With 4 bases clipped from V and 6 bases from J, the junction kept 18 bases outside the gene matches. The CDR3 sequence: CASSTPGLWTSGAWDTQYF. In DNA, the CDR3 is TGTGCCAGCAGCACCCCCGGACTGTGGACTAGCGGGGCCTGGGATACGCAGTATTTT.

The chain is built from TRBV5-4 and TRBJ1-3; TRBD1 agrees at 7 bases. The CDR3 contains 14 residues. Trimming removed 8 bases from V and 1 base from J; junction bases left unmatched: 6. Germline CDR1 and CDR2: SGHNT and YYREEE (reference sequence). The chain's CDR3 is CASRPGGSGNTIYF. As DNA, the CDR3 is TGTGCCAGTAGACCAGGGGGTTCTGGAAACACCATATATTTT.

In its sample, this clone ranks as large. The V call is TRBV5-1, the J call TRBJ2-7; the match to TRBD1 covers 10 bases. The CDR3 covers 15 residues. V was pared by 3 bases and J by 2 bases, with 5 bases of the junction left unmatched. CDR1 SGHRS and CDR2 YFSETQ come from the germline V gene. The CDR3 protein is CASSSGQGITYEQYF. DNA for the CDR3: TGCGCCAGCAGCTCGGGACAGGGGATTACCTACGAGCAGTACTTC.

V gene TRBV2 combines with J gene TRBJ1-4; D unresolved. There are 11 residues in the CDR3. Looked up from germline, CDR1 is SNHLY and CDR2 is FYNNEI. The V end lost 9 bases, the J end lost 7 bases, and 9 bases lay between the germline ends. The CDR3 region is CARRDGEKLFF. CDR3 DNA: TGTGCCAGGAGAGATGGTGAAAAACTGTTTTTT.

V gene TRBV10-2 combines with J gene TRBJ1-1; D call uncertain. The CDR3 consists of 14 residues. Germline CDR1 is WSHSY and CDR2 is SAAADI. V was pared by 5 bases and J by 1 base, with 11 bases between. The chain's CDR3 is CASSSRARNTEAFF. The CDR3 DNA is TGCGCCAGCAGTTCCCGGGCGAGGAACACTGAAGCTTTCTTT.

The rearrangement links TRBV5-1 to TRBJ2-5; the D gene is possibly TRBD2 (6 bases). Trimming removed 1 base at V and 1 base at J, with 14 bases between. Germline assignment: CDR1 SGHRS and CDR2 YFSETQ. CDR3 size: 16 residues. DNA for the CDR3: TGCGCCAGCAGCTTGAATGCGGGGATACTCCAAGAGACCCAGTACTTC. This translates into CASSLNAGILQETQYF.

The chain has TRBV5-3 and TRBJ2-3; D might be TRBD2 (5 bases). TRBV5-3 is sorted into the ORF group, with uncertain function. The CDR3 loop spans 16 amino acids. V lost 0 bases and J 4 bases, leaving 15 bases between the germline ends. DNA for the CDR3: TGTGCCAGAAGCTTGGAAGTGGGTCGGGGATCAGATACGCAGTATTTT. Protein product: CARSLEVGRGSDTQYF.

V is TRBV6-5 and J is TRBJ2-6; D possibly corresponds to TRBD2 (6 bases). Germline-derived CDR1 and CDR2 are MNHEY and SVGAGI. The CDR3 covers 16 residues. Trimming left V 0 bases short and J 4 bases short, with 10 bases between. CDR3 in DNA: TGTGCCAGCAGTTACTCCGGGGGAACAGGGGCCAACGTCCTGACTTTC. Amino acid sequence: CASSYSGGTGANVLTF.

The chain recombines TRBV5-1 with TRBJ2-3; 9 bases fit TRBD2. V lost 0 bases and J lost 8; bases outside the gene matches: 19. The CDR3 has 19 amino acids. CDR1 and CDR2 (germline): SGHRS, YFSETQ. The CDR3 loop reads CASSLADSRSRGGASTQYF. The CDR3 nucleotides are TGCGCCAGCAGCTTGGCCGACAGCCGTTCGCGGGGGGGAGCGTCTACGCAGTATTTT.

This clone has only a few counts. This chain connects TRBV19 to TRBJ2-7; TRBD1 matches 10 bases. V lost 4 bases and J lost 5; bases outside the gene matches: 8. Germline lookup yields CDR1 LNHDA and CDR2 SQIVND (reference sequence). The CDR3 is 15 amino acids. The DNA for the CDR3 is TGTGCCAGTAGTAAAGGGGGACAGGGGACTAACGAGCAGTACTTC. The encoded protein is CASSKGGQGTNEQYF. The complete variable domain, with remaining parts taken from reference TRBV19 and TRBJ2-7, reads DGGITQSPKYLFRKEGQNVTLSCEQNLNHDAMYWYRQDPGQGLRLIYYSQIVNDFQKGDIAEGYSVSREKKESFPLTVTSAQKNPTAFYLCASSKGGQGTNEQYFGPGTRLTVT.

CDR3 nucleotides: TGTGCCAGCAGCCTGACAGGGAGCGAGCAGTACTTC. This encodes CASSLTGSEQYF. The chain links TRBV2 to TRBJ2-7; TRBD1 agrees at 7 bases. Germline CDR1 reads SNHLY; CDR2 reads FYNNEI. CDR3 length equals 12 residues. The V gene end was trimmed by 6 bases and the J gene end by 6 bases; junction bases not matched to a gene: 5.

The rearrangement links TRBV16 to TRBJ1-2; D is uncertain. CDR3 size: 11 residues. V was shortened by 0 bases and J by 7 bases, with 3 bases between the two germline ends. CDR1 KGHSY and CDR2 FQNENV come from the germline V gene. The CDR3 region has the DNA TGTGCCAGCAGCCAATCCCTTGGCTACACCTTC. This encodes CASSQSLGYTF.

V and J are TRBV19 and TRBJ1-5; D is possibly TRBD1 (6 bases). The CDR3 has 15 amino acids. Germline V gene sequence: CDR1 LNHDA, CDR2 SQIVND (reference sequence). V shed 0 bases and J shed 5 bases, with 11 bases lying between them. CDR3 bases: TGTGCCAGTAGTATAGAGGGGGGCAGTCATCAGCCCCAGCATTTT. Encoded protein: CASSIEGGSHQPQHF.

This chain connects TRBV5-1 to TRBJ2-7; D gene uncertain. Trimming left V 2 bases short and J 7 bases short, with 13 bases between. This CDR3 region has 13 residues. CDR1 SGHRS and CDR2 YFSETQ come from the germline V gene. The CDR3 nucleotides are TGCGCCAGCAGCTTAGACTCCTCTTGGGAGCAGTACTTC. This gives the protein CASSLDSSWEQYF.

This clone was detected only once. This rearrangement joins TRBV6-5 to TRBJ2-2; D is possibly TRBD2 (6 bases). The CDR3 covers 16 residues. The germline V and J ends were trimmed by 0 bases and 4 bases, with 12 bases remaining between them. Germline values: CDR1 MNHEY, CDR2 SVGAGI. The CDR3 DNA sequence: TGTGCCAGCAGTTACTCGCCCGGGACTTCCACCGGGGAGCTGTTTTTT. Amino acid sequence: CASSYSPGTSTGELFF.